This TCR beta chain was documented in a study of vaccination and CD4 T cells after COVID-19. The overall study: Once diagnosed, patients had post-COVID samples drawn a median approximately 99 days later (range 35 to 161).

Germline values: CDR1 SNHLY, CDR2 FYNNEI. The length of the CDR3 is 14 residues. V was cut by 2 bases and J by 8 bases, with 15 bases left in between. On this clonotype: Its antigen is not known.

With the Oncomine TCR Beta short-read assay, DNA from cultured CD4+ T cells was sequenced. Genomic DNA from cultured CD4+ T cells was extracted. In TCRdb, the PCR reads were re-called with MiXCR into one record per CDR3 protein. The sample holds some 15,000 distinct CDR3 sequences, roughly 50% seen once. The treatment is: 10-day PBMC culture with coronavirus spike peptide pools or control peptides (ViraFEST assay). The rearrangement links TRBV2 to TRBJ1-1; D is ambiguous. Material for sequencing was CD4+ T cells from blood, cultured in vitro. This clonotype was obtained from a human donor who had recovered from COVID-19. The CDR3 spells CASSESWRQEEAFF. CDR3 DNA: TGTGCCAGCAGTGAAAGTTGGCGGCAGGAAGAAGCTTTCTTT.